A single sample gave rise to the 19 T cell receptor beta chains below, sequenced in a study of blood T cell repertoires in COVID-19 (dated by TCRdb to 2019 to 2021). Library preparation was by the immunoSEQ multiplex PCR assay. The table comes from immuneACCESS by way of TCRdb, which keeps in-frame sequences with V and J called. Part of the clones is missing from these tables; in studies checked, under half for an unresolved V gene and the rest for unknown reasons. For this sample the table gives under 350,000 clones, of which approximately 90% were detected only once. The ten largest clones capture 4.6% of the sample. The source material was peripheral blood. The receptors derive from a man aged 40-49 years with acute or convalescent COVID-19.

V is TRBV6-6 and J is TRBJ1-5, with 9 positions matching TRBD1. The CDR3 contains 14 residues. V shed 5 bases and J 7 bases; nucleotides not matched to a gene: 6. Germline loops: CDR1 MNHNY, CDR2 SVGAGI (reference sequence). The CDR3 DNA is TGTGCCAGCAGTATACAGGGGGCAGGCCAGCCCCAGCATTTT. Its protein is CASSIQGAGQPQHF.

Concerning this clone: A junction boundary mismatches the germline segment, possibly from a read error. The chain is built from TRBV6-2 or TRBV6-3 and TRBJ1-2; D call uncertain. Per germline, CDR1 MNHEY and CDR2 SVGEGT. There are 14 residues in the CDR3. The CDR3 DNA reads TGTGCCAGCAGTTTTTCGAGGCTGGGTCGCGATTTTGCCTTC. Translation: CASSFSRLGRDFAF.

The genes are TRBV29-1 and TRBJ1-2; TRBD1 aligns across 7 bases. CDR1 and CDR2 (germline): SQVTM, ANQGSEA. V dropped 7 bases and J dropped 4; count of bases not matched to a gene: 9. The CDR3 length is 13 residues. The CDR3 nucleotides read TGCAGCGCTTCGACAGGGATGGCCTATGGCTACACCTTC. Protein sequence: CSASTGMAYGYTF. The variable domain in full, completed from reference TRBV29-1 and TRBJ1-2, reads SAVISQKPSRDICQRGTSLTIQCQVDSQVTMMFWYRQQPGQSLTLIATANQGSEATYESGFVIDKFPISRPNLTFSTLTVSNMSPEDSSIYLCSASTGMAYGYTFGSGTRLTVV.

The chain carries TRBV11-2 and TRBJ2-1; 8 bases are shared with TRBD2. The junction had 15 bases not matched to a gene; V was cut back by 5 bases and J by 0 bases. Germline CDR1 and CDR2: SGHAT and FQNNGV. This CDR3 spans 19 amino acids. CDR3 sequence reads: CASSPPGGLAGVSYNEQFF. The CDR3 DNA is TGTGCCAGCAGCCCCCCCGGTGGGCTAGCGGGCGTCTCCTACAATGAGCAGTTCTTC.

This sequence joins TRBV7-2 and TRBJ2-1; 9 nucleotides line up with TRBD2. The germline gives CDR1 SGHTA, CDR2 FQGNSA. J gave up 4 bases and V 5 bases, and 9 bases lay outside the gene matches. The CDR3 extends over 16 amino acids. Written as DNA, the CDR3 is TGTGCCAGCAGCCACGGGAGCGGGGGGAAGTACAATGAGCAGTTCTTC. Its translation: CASSHGSGGKYNEQFF.

V is TRBV29-1 and J is TRBJ2-1; 8 bases match TRBD1. After removal of 5 bases from V and 3 bases from J, the junction contained 9 bases not matched to a gene. The germline V gene encodes CDR1 SQVTM and CDR2 ANQGSEA. CDR3 size: 15 residues. CDR3 residues: CSVNGGQGVYNEQFF. CDR3 coding DNA: TGCAGCGTTAACGGCGGACAGGGAGTCTACAATGAGCAGTTCTTC.

The chain is built from TRBV3-1 (or the pseudogene TRBV3-2) and TRBJ1-2; perhaps TRBD1 as D (5 bases). Looked up from germline, CDR1 is LGHDT and CDR2 is YNNKEL (reference sequence). The CDR3 is 14 amino acids. Trimming removed 6 bases from V and 8 bases from J, with 19 bases in between. CDR3 DNA: TGTGCCAGCAGTCCCGGAGGTGGAGGGGTAGGCTACACCTTC. Protein sequence: CASSPGGGGVGYTF.

The chain couples TRBV24-1 to TRBJ1-1; D is ambiguous. CDR1 and CDR2 from the germline V gene are KGHDR and SFDVKD. Trimming cost V 6 bases and J 5 bases, with 12 bases left between them. This CDR3 spans 13 amino acids. CDR3 sequence (DNA): TGTGCCACCAGTTCCGAGTTCGGTACTGAAGCTTTCTTT. This translates into CATSSEFGTEAFF.

The chain links TRBV6-1 to TRBJ1-6; D ambiguous. The CDR3 spans 14 residues. The germline V gene has CDR1 MNHNS and CDR2 SASEGT. With 1 base removed from V and 7 bases from J, the gap between germline ends came to 8 bases. CDR3 residues: CASSEGTENSPLHF. The CDR3 DNA sequence: TGTGCCAGCAGTGAAGGCACCGAGAATTCACCCCTCCACTTT.

This chain links TRBV2 with TRBJ2-7; 11 bases agree with TRBD1. The CDR3 loop spans 13 amino acids. Germline V gene data show CDR1 as SNHLY and CDR2 as FYNNEI. Trimming cost V 6 bases and J 7 bases; bases outside gene matches: 5. CDR3 protein: CASSADRGREQYF. The CDR3 DNA reads as TGTGCCAGCAGCGCGGACAGGGGGCGTGAGCAGTACTTC.

The genes are TRBV19 and TRBJ1-5; a weak D match, TRBD1 (5 bases). V lost 4 bases and J lost 5, with 15 bases in between. CDR3 length: 15 residues. CDR1 and CDR2 from the germline V gene are LNHDA and SQIVND (reference sequence). The CDR3 is CASSKRDGAYQPQHF. In DNA form, the CDR3 reads TGTGCCAGTAGTAAGCGGGACGGGGCCTATCAGCCCCAGCATTTT.

V usage is TRBV27 and J usage is TRBJ1-5, with 9 bases identical to TRBD1. V lost 3 bases and J lost 4; bases outside the gene matches: 4. The CDR3 has 15 residues. Germline loops: CDR1 MNHEY, CDR2 SMNVEV (reference sequence). In nucleotides, the CDR3 is TGTGCCAGCAGTTTGGGACAGGGTGGGAATCAGCCCCAGCATTTT. It specifies CASSLGQGGNQPQHF.

The CDR3 loop is CASSLWTADNEQFF. The CDR3, as DNA: TGCGCCAGCAGCTTATGGACAGCAGACAATGAGCAGTTCTTC. The gene calls are TRBV5-1 and TRBJ2-1; possibly TRBD1 for D (6 bases). Germline V gene data show CDR1 as SGHRS and CDR2 as YFSETQ. This CDR3 has 14 amino acids. Deletions cut 2 bases from V and 5 bases from J, with 11 bases between.

The V call is TRBV12-5, the J call TRBJ1-2; D is perhaps TRBD1 (6 bases). The V gene lost 0 bases and the J gene lost 8 bases, with 16 bases spanning the gap. Germline-derived CDR1 and CDR2 are LGHNT and FRNRAP. There are 15 residues in the CDR3. The CDR3 nucleotides read TGTGCTAGTGGTTTGGTACAAGGCAGGGGAGGGGGCTACACCTTC. Encoded protein: CASGLVQGRGGGYTF.

This rearrangement joins TRBV2 to TRBJ1-4, with 7 nucleotides matching TRBD1. V lost 8 bases, J lost 4 bases, and 4 bases stayed unmatched. This CDR3 comprises 13 residues. CDR1 and CDR2 (germline): SNHLY, FYNNEI. In DNA, the CDR3 is TGTGCCAGCTGCCGGGACAGTAATGAAAAACTGTTTTTT. Its protein product is CASCRDSNEKLFF. Full variable domain (outside the CDR3, taken from reference TRBV2 and TRBJ1-4): EPEVTQTPSHQVTQMGQEVILRCVPISNHLYFYWYRQILGQKVEFLVSFYNNEISEKSEIFDDQFSVERPDGSNFTLKIRSTKLEDSAMYFCASCRDSNEKLFFGSGTQLSVL.

This chain links TRBV19 with TRBJ1-2; D gene unclear. CDR1 is LNHDA and CDR2 is SQIVND in the germline V gene (reference sequence). The CDR3 runs to 16 residues. V lost 4 bases and J 0 bases, leaving 15 bases between the germline ends. In DNA form, the CDR3 reads TGTGCCAGTAGTACCCTAGGTGTTTCCACTAACTATGGCTACACCTTC. Its translation: CASSTLGVSTNYGYTF.

The CDR3 region has the DNA TGTGCCAGCAGCGCAGTGGACAGGGTTAATTCACCCCTCCACTTT. Encoded protein: CASSAVDRVNSPLHF. The genes are TRBV9 and TRBJ1-6, with 8 positions matching TRBD1. J lost 6 bases, V lost 3 bases, and 5 bases had no gene match. CDR3 size: 15 residues. Germline CDR1 reads SGDLS; CDR2 reads YYNGEE. The full variable domain, in which reference TRBV9 and TRBJ1-6 provide the parts outside the CDR3, is DSGVTQTPKHLITATGQRVTLRCSPRSGDLSVYWYQQSLDQGLQFLIQYYNGEERAKGNILERFSAQQFPDLHSELNLSSLELGDSALYFCASSAVDRVNSPLHFGNGTRLTVT.

The V call is TRBV30, the J call TRBJ1-1, with D uncertain. This CDR3 spans 13 amino acids. Germline loops: CDR1 GTSNPN, CDR2 SVGIG (reference sequence). Trimming removed 0 bases at V and 7 bases at J, with 12 bases between. The CDR3 DNA reads as TGTGCCTGGAGTGTGAATGGCGGGATTGAAGCTTTCTTT. Protein product: CAWSVNGGIEAFF.

The chain uses TRBV18 and TRBJ1-2; TRBD1 agrees at 11 bases. The CDR3 covers 14 residues. CDR1 and CDR2 (germline): KGHSH, LQKENI. J was trimmed by 6 bases and V by 6 bases; bases with no gene match: 6. The CDR3 bases are TGTGCCAGCTCGGGGCCGGGACAGGGGGATGGCTACACCTTC. Translating gives CASSGPGQGDGYTF.